This T cell receptor (beta chain) appears in the sequencing data of a study of early T cells in non-severe SARS-CoV-2 infection. Study details: The study sequenced bulk RNA from unsorted whole blood, with chains unpaired. Study results and limitations: Matching with VDJdb favored anti-spike CD8 responses (missing private and CD4 specificities).

The germline V gene has CDR1 SGHNT and CDR2 YENEEA. V lost 5 bases, J lost 9 bases, and 17 bases lay in between. The CDR3 runs to 14 residues. Unique molecular identifiers were attached to individual cDNA molecules. TCRdb fed the 5' RACE reads into MiXCR, producing one record per CDR3 protein. The sample includes tens of thousands of distinct CDR3 sequences, less than 9.5% seen only once; the top ten take about 3.9%. As regards this clonotype: Antigen specificity is unknown.

The material sequenced was whole blood, taken at baseline. The chain links TRBV11-3 to TRBJ2-4; tentatively, D is TRBD2 (5 bases). This clonotype was sampled from an adult who was a healthcare worker with PCR-confirmed SARS-CoV-2 infection or an uninfected control (not recorded which). The CDR3 sequence is CASSPRTGTAIQYF. CDR3 sequence (DNA): TGTGCCAGCAGCCCTCGGACTGGTACGGCCATTCAGTACTTC.